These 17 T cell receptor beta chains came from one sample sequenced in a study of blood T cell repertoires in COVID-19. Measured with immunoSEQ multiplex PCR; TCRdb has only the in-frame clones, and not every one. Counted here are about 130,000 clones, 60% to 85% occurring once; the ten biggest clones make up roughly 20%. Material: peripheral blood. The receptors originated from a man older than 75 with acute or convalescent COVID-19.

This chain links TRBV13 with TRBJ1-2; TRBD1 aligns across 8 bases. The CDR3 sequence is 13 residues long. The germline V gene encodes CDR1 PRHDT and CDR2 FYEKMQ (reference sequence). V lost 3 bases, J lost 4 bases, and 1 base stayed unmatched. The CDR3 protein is CASSFGQGYGYTF. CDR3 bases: TGTGCCAGCAGCTTCGGACAGGGCTATGGCTACACCTTC.

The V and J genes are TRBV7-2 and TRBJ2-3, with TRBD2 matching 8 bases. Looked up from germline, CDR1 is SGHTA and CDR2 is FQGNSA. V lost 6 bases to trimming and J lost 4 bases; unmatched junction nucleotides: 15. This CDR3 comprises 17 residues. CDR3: CASSPVGRGAVSDTQYF. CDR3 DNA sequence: TGTGCCAGCAGTCCCGTGGGGCGGGGGGCCGTGTCAGATACGCAGTATTTT.

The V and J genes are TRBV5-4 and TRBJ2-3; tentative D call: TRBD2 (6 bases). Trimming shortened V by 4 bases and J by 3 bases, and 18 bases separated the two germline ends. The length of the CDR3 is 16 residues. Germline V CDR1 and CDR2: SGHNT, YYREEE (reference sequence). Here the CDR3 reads CASSRAGAGGTDTQYF. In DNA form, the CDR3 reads TGTGCCAGCAGCCGCGCCGGGGCCGGAGGGACAGATACGCAGTATTTT.

The DNA of the CDR3 is TGTGCCATCAGAGGAGACCAGGGTGGGTCCACTGAAGCTTTCTTT. This encodes CAIRGDQGGSTEAFF. This chain joins TRBV10-3 and TRBJ1-1, with D maybe TRBD1 (5 bases). The germline V and J ends were trimmed by 6 bases and 4 bases, with 18 bases remaining between them. Germline loops: CDR1 ENHRY, CDR2 SYGVKD. This CDR3 contains 15 residues.

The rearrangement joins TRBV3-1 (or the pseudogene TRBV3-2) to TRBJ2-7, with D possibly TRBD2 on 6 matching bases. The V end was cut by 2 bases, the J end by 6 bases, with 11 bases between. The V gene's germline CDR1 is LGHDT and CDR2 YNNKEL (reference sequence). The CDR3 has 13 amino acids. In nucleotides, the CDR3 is TGTGCCAGCAGCCAAAGACTAGGTAGCGAGCAGTACTTC. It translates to CASSQRLGSEQYF.

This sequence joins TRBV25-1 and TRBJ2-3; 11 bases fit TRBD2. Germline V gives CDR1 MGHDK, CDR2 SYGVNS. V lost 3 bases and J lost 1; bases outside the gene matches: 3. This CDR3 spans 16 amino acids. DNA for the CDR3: TGTGCCAGCAGTGACCTACTAGCGGGGGGCACAGATACGCAGTATTTT. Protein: CASSDLLAGGTDTQYF.

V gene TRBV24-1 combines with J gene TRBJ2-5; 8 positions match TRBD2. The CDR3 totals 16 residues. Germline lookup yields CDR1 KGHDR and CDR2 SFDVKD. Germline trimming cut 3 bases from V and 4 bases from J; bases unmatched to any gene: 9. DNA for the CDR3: TGTGCCACCAGTGATCTCAGCGGGGGTAAGGGAGAGACCCAGTACTTC. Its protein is CATSDLSGGKGETQYF.

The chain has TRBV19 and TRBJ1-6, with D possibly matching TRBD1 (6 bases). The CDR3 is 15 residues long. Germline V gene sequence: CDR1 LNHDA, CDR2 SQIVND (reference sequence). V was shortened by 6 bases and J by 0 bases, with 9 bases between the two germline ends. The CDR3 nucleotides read TGTGCCAGTAGGGAACAGGGCTCCTATAATTCACCCCTCCACTTT. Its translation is CASREQGSYNSPLHF.

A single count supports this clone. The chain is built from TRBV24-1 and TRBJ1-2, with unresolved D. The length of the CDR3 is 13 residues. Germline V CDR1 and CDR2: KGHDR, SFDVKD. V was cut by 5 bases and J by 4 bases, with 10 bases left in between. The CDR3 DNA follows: TGTGCCACCAGTGTCGGGGTATCCTATGGCTACACCTTC. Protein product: CATSVGVSYGYTF.

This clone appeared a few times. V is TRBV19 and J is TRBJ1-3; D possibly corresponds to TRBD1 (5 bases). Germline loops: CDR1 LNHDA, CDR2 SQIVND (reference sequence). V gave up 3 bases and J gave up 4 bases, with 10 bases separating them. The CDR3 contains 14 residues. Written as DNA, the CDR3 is TGTGCCAGTAGTATCGGGGGAAGCGGAAACACCATATATTTT. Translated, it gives CASSIGGSGNTIYF.

The CDR3 DNA follows: TGCAGCGTCCGGACAGGGACGGATGGCTACACCTTC. This codes for CSVRTGTDGYTF. The V and J genes are TRBV29-1 and TRBJ1-2; TRBD1 aligns across 8 bases. V was clipped by 6 bases and J by 6 bases; unmatched bases: 6. Germline loops: CDR1 SQVTM, CDR2 ANQGSEA. CDR3 length: 12 residues.

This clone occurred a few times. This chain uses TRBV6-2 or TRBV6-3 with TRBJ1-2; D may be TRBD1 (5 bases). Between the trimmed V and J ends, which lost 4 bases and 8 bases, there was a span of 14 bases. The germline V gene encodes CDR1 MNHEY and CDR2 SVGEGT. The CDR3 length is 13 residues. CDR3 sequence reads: CASSLSEGFGYTF. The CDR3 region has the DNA TGTGCCAGCAGTTTATCGGAGGGGTTCGGCTACACCTTC.

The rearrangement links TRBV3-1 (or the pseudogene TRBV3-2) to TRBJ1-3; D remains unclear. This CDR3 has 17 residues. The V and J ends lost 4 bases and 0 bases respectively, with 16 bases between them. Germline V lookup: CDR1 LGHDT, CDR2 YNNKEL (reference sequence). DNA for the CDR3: TGTGCCAGCAGCCCTATGAGGGTGTGGGACTCTGGAAACACCATATATTTT. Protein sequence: CASSPMRVWDSGNTIYF.

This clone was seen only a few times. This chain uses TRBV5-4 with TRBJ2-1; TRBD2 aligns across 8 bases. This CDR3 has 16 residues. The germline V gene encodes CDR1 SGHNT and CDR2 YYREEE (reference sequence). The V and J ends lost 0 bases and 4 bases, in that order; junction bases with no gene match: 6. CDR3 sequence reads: CASSLGGLVGYNEQFF. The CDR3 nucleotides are TGTGCCAGCAGCTTGGGGGGACTAGTCGGGTACAATGAGCAGTTCTTC.

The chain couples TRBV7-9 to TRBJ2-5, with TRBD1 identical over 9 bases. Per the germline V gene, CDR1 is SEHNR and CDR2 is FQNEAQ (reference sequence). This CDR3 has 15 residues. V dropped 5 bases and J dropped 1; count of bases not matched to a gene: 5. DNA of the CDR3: TGTGCCAGCAGCCCGGTGACAGGGGGCCAAGAGACCCAGTACTTC. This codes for CASSPVTGGQETQYF. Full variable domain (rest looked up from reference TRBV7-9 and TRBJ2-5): DTGVSQNPRHKITKRGQNVTFRCDPISEHNRLYWYRQTLGQGPEFLTYFQNEAQLEKSRLLSDRFSAERPKGSFSTLEIQRTEQGDSAMYLCASSPVTGGQETQYFGPGTRLLVL.

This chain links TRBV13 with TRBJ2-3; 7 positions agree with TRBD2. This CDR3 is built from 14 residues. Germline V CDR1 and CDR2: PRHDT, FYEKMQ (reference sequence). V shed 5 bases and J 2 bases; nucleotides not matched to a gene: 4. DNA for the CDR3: TGTGCCAGCAGCCGACGGGACTACACAGATACGCAGTATTTT. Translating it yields CASSRRDYTDTQYF.

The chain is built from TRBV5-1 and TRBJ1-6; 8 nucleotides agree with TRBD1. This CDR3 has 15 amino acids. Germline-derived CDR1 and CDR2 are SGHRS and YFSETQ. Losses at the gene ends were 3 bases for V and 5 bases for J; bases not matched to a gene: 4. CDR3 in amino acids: CASSSQGADNSPLHF. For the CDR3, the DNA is TGCGCCAGCAGCTCCCAGGGGGCCGATAATTCACCCCTCCACTTT.